Below, 12 T cell receptor beta chains from the same sample are listed, as sequenced in a study of CD8 T cells in Susac syndrome. The RNA input was about 0.45 to 1 ug, and it was reverse transcribed with random hexamers. TCRdb redid the calling of the immunoSEQ multiplex PCR reads with MiXCR, one entry per CDR3 protein. The data contain about 180,000 distinct CDR3 sequences, over 90% of them singletons. The sample comprised CD4+ T cells from PBMCs. The source of these receptors is a human donor with Susac syndrome.

The rearrangement uses TRBV2 and TRBJ2-7; 10 bases map to TRBD1. This CDR3 has 14 residues. Per the germline V gene, CDR1 is SNHLY and CDR2 is FYNNEI. V gave up 5 bases and J gave up 4 bases; unmatched junction bases: 5. The CDR3 DNA reads as TGTGCCAGCAGTAGGGACAGGGGATGGTACGAGCAGTACTTC. Its protein is CASSRDRGWYEQYF.

The J gene is TRBJ2-7, the V gene TRBV20-1; TRBD2 agrees at 7 bases. CDR3 length equals 15 residues. In germline, CDR1 is DFQATT, CDR2 SNEGSKA (reference sequence). The J segment lost 3 bases and the V segment lost 0 bases, leaving 8 bases of the junction unmatched. The CDR3 spells CSARDWSSGIYEQYF. CDR3 in DNA: TGCAGTGCTAGAGATTGGTCTAGCGGAATCTACGAGCAGTACTTC.

This chain joins TRBV3-1 and TRBJ1-4; a possible D gene is TRBD1 (6 bases). Trimming shortened V by 1 base and J by 13 bases, and 13 bases separated the two germline ends. Germline CDR1 LGHDT, CDR2 YNNKEL (reference sequence). The CDR3 sequence is 13 residues long. The CDR3, as DNA: TGTGCCAGCAGCCAAGCCGGCCGAGGGGGACTGTTTTTT. It specifies CASSQAGRGGLFF.

The V call is TRBV20-1, the J call TRBJ1-1; 10 positions agree with TRBD1. This CDR3 has 14 amino acids. Per the germline V gene, CDR1 is DFQATT and CDR2 is SNEGSKA (reference sequence). The J segment lost 1 base and the V segment lost 5 bases, leaving 4 bases of the junction unmatched. DNA of the CDR3: TGCAGTGCTTCTAGACAGGGGGCGAACACTGAAGCTTTCTTT. Amino acids: CSASRQGANTEAFF.

The V gene is TRBV7-9, the J gene TRBJ2-7; 8 nucleotides line up with TRBD1. The trim removed 7 bases at V and 5 bases at J, leaving 4 bases unmatched. In germline, CDR1 is SEHNR, CDR2 FQNEAQ (reference sequence). The CDR3 loop spans 12 amino acids. CDR3: CASTLDRDEQYF. In DNA, the CDR3 is TGTGCCAGCACCCTGGACAGGGACGAGCAGTACTTC. The variable domain in full, completed from reference TRBV7-9 and TRBJ2-7, reads DTGVSQNPRHKITKRGQNVTFRCDPISEHNRLYWYRQTLGQGPEFLTYFQNEAQLEKSRLLSDRFSAERPKGSFSTLEIQRTEQGDSAMYLCASTLDRDEQYFGPGTRLTVT.

This clonotype came up once. The CDR3 loop reads CASSLRARTSRTGDQYF. DNA for the CDR3: TGTGCCAGCAGTTTAAGGGCCAGGACTAGCCGGACGGGGGACCAGTACTTC. The chain recombines TRBV12-3 or TRBV12-4 with TRBJ2-5; 8 bases align to TRBD2. Trimming at V came to 2 bases and at J to 10 bases, leaving 18 bases not matched to a gene. The CDR3 has 17 residues.

The chain carries TRBV4-1 and TRBJ1-5, with unresolved D. The CDR3 covers 17 residues. The germline gives CDR1 MGHRA, CDR2 YSYEKL. V was clipped by 0 bases and J by 4 bases, with 16 bases between them. The CDR3 coding sequence is TGCGCCAGCAGCCAAGATATCGGATTCTATGGGAATCAGCCCCAGCATTTT. As protein: CASSQDIGFYGNQPQHF.

This chain connects TRBV7-2 to TRBJ2-3, with TRBD1 matching over 10 bases. The CDR3 totals 14 residues. The germline CDR1 and CDR2 sequences are SGHTA and FQGNSA. Trimming at V came to 7 bases and at J to 10 bases, leaving 11 bases not matched to a gene. The DNA for the CDR3 is TGTGCCAGCAAAAGGGACAGGGGCTTGTTCCCGCAGTATTTT. Amino acids: CASKRDRGLFPQYF.

The chain couples TRBV5-1 to TRBJ1-2; D is possibly TRBD1 (5 bases). Germline values: CDR1 SGHRS, CDR2 YFSETQ. The length of the CDR3 is 14 residues. V dropped 4 bases and J dropped 4 bases, with 14 bases sitting between them. Here the CDR3 reads CASSTGTYLYGYTF. The CDR3 nucleotides are TGCGCCAGCAGCACCGGGACCTACCTCTATGGCTACACCTTC.

This chain joins TRBV3-1 and TRBJ2-5, with a possible D match to TRBD2 (6 bases). Trimming took off 3 bases at V and 5 bases at J, with 19 bases between the two ends. The germline V gene has CDR1 LGHDT and CDR2 YNNKEL (reference sequence). This CDR3 spans 16 amino acids. CDR3 residues: CASSHSLALGGETQYF. In nucleotides, the CDR3 is TGTGCCAGCAGCCATTCTCTAGCGCTCGGCGGGGAGACCCAGTACTTC.

The CDR3 DNA reads as TGTGCCAGCAGCTTAATAGGGGGACAGGGTAATCAGCCCCAGCATTTT. This gives the protein CASSLIGGQGNQPQHF. The V and J genes are TRBV11-2 and TRBJ1-5, with 9 bases lining up with TRBD1. CDR3 length: 16 amino acids. V lost 2 bases and J lost 4; bases outside the gene matches: 6. The germline CDR1 and CDR2 sequences are SGHAT and FQNNGV. Looking up the rest from reference TRBV11-2 and TRBJ1-5 gives the full variable domain: EAGVAQSPRYKIIEKRQSVAFWCNPISGHATLYWYQQILGQGPKLLIQFQNNGVVDDSQLPKDRFSAERLKGVDSTLKIQPAKLEDSAVYLCASSLIGGQGNQPQHFGDGTRLSIL.

The chain recombines TRBV15 with TRBJ2-7; D remains ambiguous. Germline-derived CDR1 and CDR2 are LNHNV and YYDKDF (reference sequence). The ends were cut back, 0 bases at V and 6 bases at J, with 12 bases in the middle. CDR3 length: 14 amino acids. CDR3 sequence: CATSRDFSDGEQYF. CDR3 DNA: TGTGCCACCAGCAGAGATTTCTCGGACGGCGAGCAGTACTTC.